This T cell receptor (beta chain) derives from a study of blood T cells in healthy people across ages (dated by TCRdb to 2014 to 2015). In the study overall: Template switching captured roughly one uniquely barcoded TCR beta cDNA molecule per two T cells in model experiments. To track age-related changes in TCR beta repertoire diversity, the study relied on deep sequencing normalized with unique cDNA molecular identifiers. The donors were split into four age groups: young (average 16 years), middle-aged (39), aged (approximately 60) and long-lived (approximately 80). To avoid experimental bias, donors of different ages were randomly spread across the sequencing lanes. Using the same blood draw, the study looked at two additional independent replicas of 1 million unique cDNA reads for two donors, one aged 18 to 29 and the other aged 80 or older.

From the cysteine through the phenylalanine, the CDR3 covers 12 amino acids. The entry retains the CDR3 DNA only, 36 bases that are in frame from base 1. V trim: 6 bases; J trim: 8 bases; unmatched bases: 5. The germline V gene provides CDR1 SGHTA and CDR2 FQGTGA. The donors were about 40 Caucasian individuals from Russia, aged roughly 6 to 90 years, who were systemically healthy. Each donor gave 8 to 10 milliliters of peripheral blood, collected into EDTA-treated Vacutainer tubes. Ficoll-Paque density-gradient centrifugation was used to isolate PBMCs, with at least 6.5 million per sample. Trizol reagent was used to extract total RNA from the PBMCs, yielding at least 5.5 micrograms per sample. For every donor, flow cytometry on a PBMC aliquot measured the percentage of naive CD45RAhigh/CD27high T cells. Details on this clonotype: The target of this receptor is not known. No base quality information exists; no much larger clone differs at one position.

The research as a whole found: Because profiling used bulk unsorted PBMCs, naive and antigen-experienced compartments could not be compared conclusively. Observed TCR beta diversity per million T cells fell roughly linearly with age, and a significant reduction was already apparent by age around 44. The CMV infection status of donors was not known, potentially confounding age-related changes in expanded clonotypes. Total diversity estimates from one million sequenced T cells were considered lower bounds and underestimates. A strong correlation was found between observed TCR beta diversity and the percentage of naive T cells measured by flow cytometry. The long-lived group showed more naive CD4+ T cells, fewer expanded clones and increased TCR diversity than the aged group, suggesting age selection.

The library was made by 5' RACE. Sequenced using an Illumina HiSeq 2500. A second about 7 to 12 cycle PCR used a sample-barcoded 5' primer and a J-beta primer mix. A unique molecular identifier was introduced onto each TCR beta cDNA molecule by a template-switch 5' adaptor carrying 12 random nucleotides. At least 2.5 million CDR3-containing paired-end reads were obtained from each sample. First-strand cDNA synthesis was performed from all RNA using the Mint cDNA synthesis kit, with priming by a TRBC-specific oligonucleotide. All cDNA was treated with uracil-DNA glycosylase and then went through a first 18-cycle PCR with the universal primers M1SS and BC2_uni_R. The source study handled its data this way. Normalization of each sample was performed by random selection of 1 million high-quality reads, each carrying a distinct molecular identifier. Reads sharing molecular identifiers were discarded rather than binned into consensus sequences. MiTCR, set to a Q25 quality threshold and the strictest error-elimination algorithm, was used for CDR3 identification, clonotype clustering and error correction. A nonparametric unseen species model using Euler transformation provided a lower-bound estimate of total TCR beta diversity. The public reads were quality trimmed at Q25 with fastp and then assembled into clones with MiXCR by TCRdb, keeping productive beta chains. Entries are consolidated by CDR3 protein sequence, retaining the most common genes and DNA. The V and J calls follow TCRdb's processing rather than the paper's. Counted in this sample were under 1,000,000 distinct CDR3 sequences; roughly 46% of them appeared once. The top ten hold 15% to 20% of the sample.

This chain joins TRBV7-3 to TRBJ1-1; the junction holds 8 bases that match TRBD1. This TCR was recovered from a man older than 75 in good health. The sample was blood. This receptor carries the CDR3 CASSPGQGEAFF. In nucleotide form, the sequence is TGTGCCAGCAGTCCCGGACAGGGCGAAGCTTTCTTT.